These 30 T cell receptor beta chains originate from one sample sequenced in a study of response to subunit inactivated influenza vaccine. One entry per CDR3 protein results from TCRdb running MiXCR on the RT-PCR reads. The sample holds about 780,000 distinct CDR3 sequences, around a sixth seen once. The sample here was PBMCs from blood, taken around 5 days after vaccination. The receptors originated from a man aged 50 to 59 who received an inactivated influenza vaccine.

The CDR3 coding sequence is TGCAGTGCTAGAGATGCAGCGTATGAGCAGTTCTTC. This translates into CSARDAAYEQFF. The J gene is TRBJ2-1, the V gene TRBV20-1; D is undetermined. Trimming removed 0 bases at V and 8 bases at J, with 8 bases between. Germline CDR1 DFQATT, CDR2 SNEGSKA (reference sequence). The CDR3 is 12 amino acids.

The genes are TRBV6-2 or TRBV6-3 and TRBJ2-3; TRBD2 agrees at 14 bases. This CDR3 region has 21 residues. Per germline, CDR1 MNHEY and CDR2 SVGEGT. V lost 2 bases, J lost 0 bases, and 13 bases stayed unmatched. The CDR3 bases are TGTGCCAGCAGTTACCCCATGACTAGCGGGGGGGCCCTTCCGAGCACAGATACGCAGTATTTT. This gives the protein CASSYPMTSGGALPSTDTQYF.

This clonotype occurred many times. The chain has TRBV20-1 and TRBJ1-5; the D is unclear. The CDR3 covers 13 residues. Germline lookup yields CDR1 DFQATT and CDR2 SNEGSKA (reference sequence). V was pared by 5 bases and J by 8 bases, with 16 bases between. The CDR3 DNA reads TGCAGTGCTGGGCCAGGCTGGCTAGAGCCCCAGCATTTT. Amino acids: CSAGPGWLEPQHF.

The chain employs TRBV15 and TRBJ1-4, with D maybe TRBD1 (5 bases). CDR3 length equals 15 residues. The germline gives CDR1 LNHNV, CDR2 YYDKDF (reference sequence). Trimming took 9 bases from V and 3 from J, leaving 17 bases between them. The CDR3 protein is CATRRGRGANEKLFF. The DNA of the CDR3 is TGTGCCACTCGGAGGGGTAGAGGAGCTAATGAAAAACTGTTTTTT. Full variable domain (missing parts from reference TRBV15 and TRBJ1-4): DAMVIQNPRYQVTQFGKPVTLSCSQTLNHNVMYWYQQKSSQAPKLLFHYYDKDFNNEADTPDNFQSRRPNTSFCFLDIRSPGLGDTAMYLCATRRGRGANEKLFFGSGTQLSVL.

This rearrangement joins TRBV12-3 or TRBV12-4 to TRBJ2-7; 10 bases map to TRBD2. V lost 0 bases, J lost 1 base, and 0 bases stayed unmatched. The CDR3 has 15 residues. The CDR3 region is CASSLASGRSYEQYF. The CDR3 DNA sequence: TGTGCCAGCAGTTTAGCTAGCGGGAGGTCCTACGAGCAGTACTTC.

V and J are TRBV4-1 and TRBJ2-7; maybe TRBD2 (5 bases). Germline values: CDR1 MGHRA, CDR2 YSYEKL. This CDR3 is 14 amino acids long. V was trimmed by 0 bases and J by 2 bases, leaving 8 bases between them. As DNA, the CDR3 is TGCGCCAGCAGCCAAGACGAGGGTACCTACGAGCAGTACTTC. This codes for CASSQDEGTYEQYF.

The CDR3 protein is CASSLRAAGDTQYF. Here the CDR3 DNA reads TGTGCCAGCAGCCTACGGGCCGCGGGTGATACGCAGTATTTT. This chain uses TRBV3-1 with TRBJ2-3, with D perhaps matching TRBD2 (5 bases). Deletions cut 4 bases from V and 6 bases from J, with 14 bases between. Germline V lookup: CDR1 LGHDT, CDR2 YNNKEL (reference sequence). This CDR3 comprises 14 residues.

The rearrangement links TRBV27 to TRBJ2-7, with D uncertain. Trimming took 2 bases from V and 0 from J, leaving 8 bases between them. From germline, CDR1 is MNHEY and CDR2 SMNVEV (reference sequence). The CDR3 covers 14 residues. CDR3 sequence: CASSLHYGSYEQYF. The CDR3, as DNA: TGTGCCAGCAGTTTACATTATGGCTCCTACGAGCAGTACTTC.

CDR3 sequence reads: CASSQELAVSYNEQFF. The CDR3 nucleotides read TGTGCCAGCAGCCAAGAGCTAGCGGTCTCCTACAATGAGCAGTTCTTC. V usage is TRBV4-2 and J usage is TRBJ2-1, with TRBD2 matching over 7 bases. V lost 0 bases to trimming and J lost 0 bases; unmatched junction nucleotides: 2. Germline CDR1 is LGHNA and CDR2 is YNFKEQ. There are 16 residues in the CDR3.

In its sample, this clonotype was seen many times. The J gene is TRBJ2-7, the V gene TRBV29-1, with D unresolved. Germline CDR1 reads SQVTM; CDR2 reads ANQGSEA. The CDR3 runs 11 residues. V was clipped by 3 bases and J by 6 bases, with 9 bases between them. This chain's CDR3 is CSVESVAEQYF. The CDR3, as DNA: TGCAGCGTTGAGAGTGTTGCCGAGCAGTACTTC.

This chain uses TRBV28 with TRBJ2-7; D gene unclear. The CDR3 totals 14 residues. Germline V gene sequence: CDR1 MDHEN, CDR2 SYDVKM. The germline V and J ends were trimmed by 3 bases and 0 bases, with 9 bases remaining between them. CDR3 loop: CASSFTPSSYEQYF. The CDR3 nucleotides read TGTGCCAGCAGTTTTACCCCCTCCTCCTACGAGCAGTACTTC.

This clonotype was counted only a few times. CDR3 DNA: TGTGCCAGCAGGGGACTAGCGGGAGCAACCGGGGAGCTGTTTTTT. It encodes CASRGLAGATGELFF. J is TRBJ2-2 and V is TRBV12-3 or TRBV12-4; 14 nucleotides align to TRBD2. CDR3 size: 15 residues. The J segment lost 5 bases and the V segment lost 6 bases, leaving 2 bases of the junction unmatched.

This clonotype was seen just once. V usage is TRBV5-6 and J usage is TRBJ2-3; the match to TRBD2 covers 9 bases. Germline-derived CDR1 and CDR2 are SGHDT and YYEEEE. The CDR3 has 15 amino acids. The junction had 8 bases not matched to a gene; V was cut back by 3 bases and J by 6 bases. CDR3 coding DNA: TGTGCCAGCAGCTACGGCGGGGGGGCCAGGGATACGCAGTATTTT. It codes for CASSYGGGARDTQYF.

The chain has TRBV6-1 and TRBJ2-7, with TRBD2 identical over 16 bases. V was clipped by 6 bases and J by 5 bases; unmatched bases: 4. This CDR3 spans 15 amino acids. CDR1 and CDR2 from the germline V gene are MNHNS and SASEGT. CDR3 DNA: TGTGCCAGCAGAGGGACTAGCGGGAGGGATGACGAGCAGTACTTC. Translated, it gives CASRGTSGRDDEQYF.

The CDR3 DNA sequence: TGCAGTGCTTCGGGGGGAATTGCCACAGATACGCAGTATTTT. This gives the protein CSASGGIATDTQYF. This chain joins TRBV20-1 and TRBJ2-3; 7 positions match TRBD2. The CDR3 has 14 amino acids. V was pared by 5 bases and J by 2 bases, with 7 bases of the junction left unmatched. CDR1 and CDR2 (germline): DFQATT, SNEGSKA (reference sequence).

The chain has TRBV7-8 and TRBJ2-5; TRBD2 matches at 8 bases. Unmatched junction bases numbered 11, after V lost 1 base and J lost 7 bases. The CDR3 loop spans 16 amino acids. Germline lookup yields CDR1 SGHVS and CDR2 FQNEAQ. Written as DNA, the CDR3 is TGTGCCAGCAGCTTAGGGACCGCGGGAGGAAGGGGGACCCAGTACTTC. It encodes CASSLGTAGGRGTQYF.

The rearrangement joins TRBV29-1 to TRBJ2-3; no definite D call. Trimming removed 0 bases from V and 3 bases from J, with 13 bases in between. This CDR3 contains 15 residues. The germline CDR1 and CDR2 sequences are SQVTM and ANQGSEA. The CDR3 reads CSVEERLDPTDTQYF. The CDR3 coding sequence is TGCAGCGTTGAAGAACGGCTGGATCCTACAGATACGCAGTATTTT.

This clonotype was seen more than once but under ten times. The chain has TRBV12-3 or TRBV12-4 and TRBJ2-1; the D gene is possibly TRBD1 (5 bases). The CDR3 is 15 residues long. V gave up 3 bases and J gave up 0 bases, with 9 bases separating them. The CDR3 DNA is TGTGCCAGCAGTTTCCGCGACAGCTCCTACAATGAGCAGTTCTTC. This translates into CASSFRDSSYNEQFF.

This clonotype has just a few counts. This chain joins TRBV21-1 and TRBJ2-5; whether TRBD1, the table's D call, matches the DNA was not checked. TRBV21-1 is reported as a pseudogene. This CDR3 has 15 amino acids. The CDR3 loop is CASSVWDSQQETQYF. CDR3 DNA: TGTGCCAGCAGCGTCTGGGACAGCCAGCAAGAGACCCAGTACTTC.

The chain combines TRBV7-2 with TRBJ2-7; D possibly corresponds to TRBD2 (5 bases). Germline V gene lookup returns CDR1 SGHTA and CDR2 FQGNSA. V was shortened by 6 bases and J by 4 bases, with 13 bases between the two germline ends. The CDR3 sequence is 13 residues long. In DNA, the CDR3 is TGTGCCAGCAGGGAGGTGGGTAGGTACGAGCAGTACTTC. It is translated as CASREVGRYEQYF.

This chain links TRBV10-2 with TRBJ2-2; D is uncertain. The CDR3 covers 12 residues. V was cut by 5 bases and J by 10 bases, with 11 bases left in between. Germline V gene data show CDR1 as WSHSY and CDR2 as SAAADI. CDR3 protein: CASSIWPQELFF. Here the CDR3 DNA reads TGCGCCAGCAGTATTTGGCCCCAGGAGCTGTTTTTT.

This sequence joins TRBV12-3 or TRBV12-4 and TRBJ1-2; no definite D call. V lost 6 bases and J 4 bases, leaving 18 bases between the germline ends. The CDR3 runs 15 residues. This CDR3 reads CASSLEGSGPYGYTF. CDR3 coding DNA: TGTGCCAGCAGCCTGGAGGGTAGTGGGCCCTATGGCTACACCTTC.

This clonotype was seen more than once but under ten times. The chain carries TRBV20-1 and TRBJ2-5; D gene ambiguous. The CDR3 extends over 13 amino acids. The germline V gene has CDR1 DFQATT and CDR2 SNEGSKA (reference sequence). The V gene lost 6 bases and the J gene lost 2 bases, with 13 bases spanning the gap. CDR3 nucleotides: TGCAGTGCGCAGGCGTCAGCTCAAGAGACCCAGTACTTC. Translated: CSAQASAQETQYF.

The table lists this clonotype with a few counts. The CDR3 is CASRTAGGLDTQYF. CDR3 DNA sequence: TGTGCCAGCAGAACAGCGGGGGGCCTAGATACGCAGTATTTT. This chain connects TRBV2 to TRBJ2-3, with 9 bases identical to TRBD2. CDR1 SNHLY and CDR2 FYNNEI come from the germline V gene. The V gene end was trimmed by 6 bases and the J gene end by 5 bases; junction bases not matched to a gene: 6. This CDR3 has 14 residues.

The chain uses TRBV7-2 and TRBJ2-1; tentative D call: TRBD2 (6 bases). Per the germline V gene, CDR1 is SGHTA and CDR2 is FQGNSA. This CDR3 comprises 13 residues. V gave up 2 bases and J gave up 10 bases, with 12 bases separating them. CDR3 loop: CASSLKDYLEQFF. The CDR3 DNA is TGTGCCAGCAGCTTAAAGGACTATTTAGAGCAGTTCTTC.

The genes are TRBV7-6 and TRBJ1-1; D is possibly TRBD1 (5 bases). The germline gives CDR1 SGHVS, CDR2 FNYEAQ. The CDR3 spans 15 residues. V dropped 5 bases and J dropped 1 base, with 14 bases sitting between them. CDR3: CASSDPRTRNTEAFF. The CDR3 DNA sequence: TGTGCCAGCAGCGATCCTCGGACAAGGAACACTGAAGCTTTCTTT.

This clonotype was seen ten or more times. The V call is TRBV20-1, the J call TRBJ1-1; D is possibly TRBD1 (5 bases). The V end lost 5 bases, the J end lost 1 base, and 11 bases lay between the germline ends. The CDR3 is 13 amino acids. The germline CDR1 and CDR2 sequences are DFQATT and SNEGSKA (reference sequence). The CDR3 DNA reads TGCAGTGCTGGGGGACTTGGGAACACTGAAGCTTTCTTT. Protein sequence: CSAGGLGNTEAFF.

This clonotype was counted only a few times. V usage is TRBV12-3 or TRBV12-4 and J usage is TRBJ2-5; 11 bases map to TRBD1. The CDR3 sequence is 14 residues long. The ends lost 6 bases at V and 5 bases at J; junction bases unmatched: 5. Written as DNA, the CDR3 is TGTGCCAGCAGAGGACAGGGGGCATGGGAGACCCAGTACTTC. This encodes CASRGQGAWETQYF.

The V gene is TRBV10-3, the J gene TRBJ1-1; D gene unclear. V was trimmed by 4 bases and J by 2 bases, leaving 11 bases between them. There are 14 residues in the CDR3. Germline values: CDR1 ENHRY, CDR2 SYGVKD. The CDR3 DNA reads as TGTGCCATCAGTGTGAAACACTCTAACACTGAAGCTTTCTTT. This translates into CAISVKHSNTEAFF.

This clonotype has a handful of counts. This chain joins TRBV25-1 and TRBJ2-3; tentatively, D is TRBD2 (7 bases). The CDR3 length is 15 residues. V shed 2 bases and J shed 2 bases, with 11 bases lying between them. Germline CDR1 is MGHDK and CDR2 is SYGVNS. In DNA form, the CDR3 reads TGTGCCAGCAGTGAAGGGGGGGCCAACACAGATACGCAGTATTTT. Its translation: CASSEGGANTDTQYF.